This T cell receptor beta chain was profiled in a study of T cells in Graves' hyperthyroidism and ophthalmopathy. This clonotype turned up a few times. Lactation, pregnancy, other autoimmune disease or uncontrolled infection led to exclusion of patients. Cells are PBMCs isolated from 9 to 10 ml of fresh blood. The CDR3 is 17 residues long. Germline CDR1 ENHRY, CDR2 SYGVKD. Trimming took 6 bases from V and 5 from J; bases not matched to a gene: 13. Using RNA transcripts as the source, TCR beta CDR3 regions were amplified. HTBI primers drove first-round RT-PCR of the TCR CDR3. TCRdb called the multiplex PCR reads again in MiXCR, with one record for every CDR3 protein. The repertoire holds some 620,000 distinct CDR3 sequences, with roughly 15% as singletons.

Material: blood. The source of this sequence is a woman in her 30s with Graves' hyperthyroidism. The gene calls are TRBV10-3 and TRBJ2-7; 13 bases align to TRBD2. CDR3 in DNA: TGTGCCATCAGCTATGGACTAGCGGGAGAACGTCGGGACGAGCAGTACTTC. Encoded protein: CAISYGLAGERRDEQYF.